The 5 T cell receptor beta chains below were found in one sample sequenced in a study of cytomegalovirus exposure and HLA in healthy donors. With 60 Vbeta and 13 Jbeta primers, the PCR was carried out. The table came from immunoSEQ multiplex PCR; TCRdb's copy has only in-frame clones and leaves some out. The sample lists around 110,000 clones, under 90% occurring once. Sample: PBMCs. Receptors originate from a woman in her 30s in good health and CMV-seronegative.

The chain is built from TRBV2 and TRBJ2-1; 7 bases match TRBD2. The CDR3 has 15 amino acids. V gave up 11 bases and J gave up 8 bases; unmatched junction bases: 18. Germline assignment: CDR1 SNHLY and CDR2 FYNNEI. In DNA form, the CDR3 reads TGTGCCGGCGGGTTCTCAGCGGGAACCAGCGATGAGCAGTTCTTC. Protein: CAGGFSAGTSDEQFF.

The CDR3 DNA reads TGCAGCGTTGGACAGGCCGATGCTGGAAACACCATATATTTT. As protein: CSVGQADAGNTIYF. The rearrangement joins TRBV29-1 to TRBJ1-3; tentatively, D is TRBD1 (6 bases). There are 14 residues in the CDR3. Trimming removed 4 bases at V and 2 bases at J, with 12 bases between. The germline gives CDR1 SQVTM, CDR2 ANQGSEA.

This chain's CDR3 is CASSLALAGDSYEQYF. The CDR3 nucleotides read TGCGCCAGCAGCTTGGCCCTAGCGGGAGACTCCTACGAGCAGTACTTC. J is TRBJ2-7 and V is TRBV5-1; 10 nucleotides align to TRBD2. CDR3 length: 16 residues. J lost 0 bases, V lost 0 bases, and 3 bases had no gene match. Germline V gene sequence: CDR1 SGHRS, CDR2 YFSETQ.

This rearrangement joins TRBV5-1 to TRBJ2-3; 8 bases align to TRBD2. The CDR3 sequence is 15 residues long. Germline lookup yields CDR1 SGHRS and CDR2 YFSETQ. J lost 4 bases, V lost 0 bases, and 4 bases had no gene match. This CDR3 reads CASSLALAGPDTQYF. The CDR3 nucleotides are TGCGCCAGCAGCTTGGCCCTAGCGGGTCCAGATACGCAGTATTTT.

This chain links TRBV2 with TRBJ2-3; D possibly corresponds to TRBD1 (5 bases). CDR1 and CDR2 from the germline V gene are SNHLY and FYNNEI. The CDR3 length is 14 residues. V was shortened by 2 bases and J by 0 bases, with 6 bases between the two germline ends. The CDR3: CASSERGSTDTQYF. The CDR3 DNA is TGTGCCAGCAGTGAAAGGGGTAGCACAGATACGCAGTATTTT.